Following are 26 T cell receptor beta chains from one sample sequenced in a study of blood T cell repertoires in COVID-19. Data came from immunoSEQ multiplex PCR; TCRdb stores just in-frame clones and leaves some out. The sample shows roughly 330,000 clones, around nine tenths of them seen only once. Material: peripheral blood. Receptor source: a woman between 45 and 60 years old with active or convalescent COVID-19.

Regarding this clone: In the same sample, other DNA sequences code for this CDR3. The V gene is TRBV12-3 or TRBV12-4, the J gene TRBJ1-1; no definite D call. The ends were cut back, 5 bases at V and 2 bases at J, with 3 bases in the middle. The CDR3 loop spans 11 amino acids. CDR3 amino acids: CASSRNTEAFF. CDR3 DNA sequence: TGTGCCAGCAGTCGTAACACTGAAGCTTTCTTT.

This chain's CDR3 is CASSFRGAGNTIYF. The CDR3 DNA sequence: TGTGCCAGCAGTTTTCGGGGTGCTGGAAACACCATATATTTT. V is TRBV27 and J is TRBJ1-3; no clear D gene. Trimming stripped 3 bases from V and 2 bases from J, with 8 bases between. The CDR3 contains 14 residues. Germline CDR1 reads MNHEY; CDR2 reads SMNVEV (reference sequence).

The J gene is TRBJ2-1, the V gene TRBV6-5; 7 bases align to TRBD1. The CDR3 totals 14 residues. V shed 6 bases, J shed 6 bases, and the junction held 8 bases outside the gene matches. Germline V lookup: CDR1 MNHEY, CDR2 SVGAGI. The CDR3 protein is CASRKRGQINEQFF. The CDR3 DNA sequence: TGTGCCAGCAGGAAAAGGGGACAGATCAATGAGCAGTTCTTC.

V is TRBV12-5 and J is TRBJ1-1; 7 bases match TRBD1. Trimming cost V 7 bases and J 1 base; bases outside gene matches: 3. The CDR3 consists of 13 residues. Per germline, CDR1 LGHNT and CDR2 FRNRAP. DNA for the CDR3: TGTGCTAGTGTGACAGGGAAGAACACTGAAGCTTTCTTT. Protein: CASVTGKNTEAFF.

The rearrangement joins TRBV11-1 to TRBJ2-7, with no clear D. This CDR3 has 12 amino acids. Germline V gives CDR1 SGHAT, CDR2 FQDESV (reference sequence). Deletions cut 5 bases from V and 3 bases from J, with 8 bases between. The CDR3 bases are TGTGCCAGCAGCCGAGACTTCTACGAGCAGTACTTC. It translates to CASSRDFYEQYF. Full variable domain (remainder filled in from reference TRBV11-1 and TRBJ2-7): EAEVAQSPRYKITEKSQAVAFWCDPISGHATLYWYRQILGQGPELLVQFQDESVVDDSQLPKDRFSAERLKGVDSTLKIQPAELGDSAMYLCASSRDFYEQYFGPGTRLTVT.

The V gene is TRBV6-6, the J gene TRBJ1-1; a weak D match, TRBD1 (5 bases). This CDR3 region has 16 residues. Trimming took off 5 bases at V and 3 bases at J, with 19 bases between the two ends. Germline CDR1 MNHNY, CDR2 SVGAGI (reference sequence). The CDR3 DNA is TGTGCCAGCAGTCTCCGAGACAGCCGGAGGGACACTGAAGCTTTCTTT. The encoded protein is CASSLRDSRRDTEAFF.

The chain links TRBV2 to TRBJ1-5; D may be TRBD1 (6 bases). Germline V gene lookup returns CDR1 SNHLY and CDR2 FYNNEI. Trimming left V 8 bases short and J 0 bases short, with 23 bases between. The CDR3 sequence is 18 residues long. The CDR3 DNA reads as TGTGCCAGCCAAGGCCAGGGTGGGGGCCTTTATAGCAATCAGCCCCAGCATTTT. This encodes CASQGQGGGLYSNQPQHF.

The chain joins TRBV6-5 to TRBJ1-1; D is possibly TRBD1 (5 bases). The V gene's germline CDR1 is MNHEY and CDR2 SVGAGI. This CDR3 is built from 14 residues. The V gene lost 2 bases and the J gene lost 0 bases, with 7 bases spanning the gap. The CDR3 nucleotides are TGTGCCAGCAGTTACCGGGGGTTGAACACTGAAGCTTTCTTT. Amino acid sequence: CASSYRGLNTEAFF.

The chain couples TRBV5-4 to TRBJ2-3; TRBD2 matches at 8 bases. The trim removed 4 bases at V and 0 bases at J, leaving 4 bases unmatched. The length of the CDR3 is 15 residues. The germline V gene encodes CDR1 SGHNT and CDR2 YYREEE (reference sequence). The CDR3 sequence: CASSETSGSTDTQYF. DNA for the CDR3: TGTGCCAGCAGCGAAACTAGCGGAAGCACAGATACGCAGTATTTT.

The chain couples TRBV4-3 to TRBJ2-1; 11 bases fit TRBD2. CDR1 and CDR2 (germline): LGHNA, YSLEER. The CDR3 is 17 residues long. The J segment lost 9 bases and the V segment lost 0 bases, leaving 10 bases of the junction unmatched. CDR3 DNA: TGCGCCAGCAGCCAAGACTATAGTAGCGGGGGGGCCGGTGAGCAGTTCTTC. It translates to CASSQDYSSGGAGEQFF.

This clone was picked up a small number of times. This chain connects TRBV4-1 to TRBJ2-2, with D possibly matching TRBD1 (6 bases). V was trimmed by 4 bases and J by 0 bases, leaving 9 bases between them. The germline V gene has CDR1 MGHRA and CDR2 YSYEKL. The CDR3 consists of 15 residues. The CDR3 DNA reads TGCGCCAGCAGCCCCTGGACAGCGAACACCGGGGAGCTGTTTTTT. It codes for CASSPWTANTGELFF.

The rearrangement links TRBV7-2 to TRBJ1-4; the D gene is possibly TRBD1 (5 bases). Germline assignment: CDR1 SGHTA and CDR2 FQGNSA. Trimming cost V 1 base and J 8 bases, with 14 bases left between them. The CDR3 sequence is 15 residues long. The CDR3 loop is CASSLGGRRAEKLFF. In nucleotides, the CDR3 is TGTGCCAGCAGCTTAGGAGGCCGCAGGGCCGAAAAACTGTTTTTT.

The rearrangement links TRBV6-5 to TRBJ1-1, with 9 bases identical to TRBD1. V was pared by 10 bases and J by 5 bases, with 5 bases of the junction left unmatched. This CDR3 has 12 residues. Germline V gives CDR1 MNHEY, CDR2 SVGAGI. CDR3 DNA: TGTGCCACGAACAGGGGGCCAACTGAAGCTTTCTTT. This sequence encodes CATNRGPTEAFF.

This chain connects TRBV30 to TRBJ1-5; weak D call: TRBD1 (6 bases). Germline lookup yields CDR1 GTSNPN and CDR2 SVGIG (reference sequence). This CDR3 region has 13 residues. Trimming took 8 bases from V and 6 from J, leaving 17 bases between them. CDR3 sequence (DNA): TGTGCCCTCGAACTAGGGGGGGGTCAGCCCCAGCATTTT. It translates to CALELGGGQPQHF.

The chain is built from TRBV6-5 and TRBJ1-1; TRBD1 might be the D (5 bases). CDR1 is MNHEY and CDR2 is SVGAGI in the germline V gene. The length of the CDR3 is 13 residues. V lost 6 bases and J lost 6, with 14 bases in between. This CDR3 reads CASSLQGTAEAFF. In nucleotides, the CDR3 is TGTGCCAGCAGCCTGCAGGGAACCGCTGAAGCTTTCTTT.

The rearrangement links TRBV4-1 to TRBJ2-7; D is unresolved. The germline gives CDR1 MGHRA, CDR2 YSYEKL. The V gene lost 0 bases and the J gene lost 4 bases, with 10 bases spanning the gap. The CDR3 is made up of 14 amino acids. CDR3 DNA: TGCGCCAGCAGCCAAGATATGGGCAGATACGAGCAGTACTTC. This codes for CASSQDMGRYEQYF.

The genes are TRBV11-2 and TRBJ2-7; D is perhaps TRBD1 (6 bases). In germline, CDR1 is SGHAT, CDR2 FQNNGV. There are 14 residues in the CDR3. Between the trimmed V and J ends, which lost 3 bases and 2 bases, there was a span of 11 bases. In DNA form, the CDR3 reads TGTGCCAGCAGCTTCGCCACAGGGACCTACGAGCAGTACTTC. It yields the protein CASSFATGTYEQYF.

The J gene is TRBJ2-6, the V gene TRBV2, with 9 bases that match TRBD1. Losses at the gene ends were 5 bases for V and 0 bases for J; bases not matched to a gene: 8. Germline CDR1 is SNHLY and CDR2 is FYNNEI. The CDR3 is made up of 18 amino acids. CDR3 loop: CASSQQGARFSGANVLTF. As DNA, the CDR3 is TGTGCCAGCAGTCAACAGGGGGCCAGGTTCTCTGGGGCCAACGTCCTGACTTTC.

This clone occurred a few times. This chain uses TRBV5-1 with TRBJ2-3; 12 positions agree with TRBD2. The trim removed 4 bases at V and 0 bases at J, leaving 9 bases unmatched. The CDR3 covers 18 residues. The germline V gene encodes CDR1 SGHRS and CDR2 YFSETQ. CDR3 sequence reads: CASSTRLAGATSTDTQYF. The CDR3 DNA follows: TGCGCCAGCAGCACCCGACTAGCGGGGGCCACTAGCACAGATACGCAGTATTTT.

V and J are TRBV19 and TRBJ2-7; 7 bases align to TRBD1. Germline CDR1 is LNHDA and CDR2 is SQIVND (reference sequence). V lost 8 bases to trimming and J lost 5 bases; unmatched junction nucleotides: 3. The CDR3 sequence is 11 residues long. This CDR3 reads CASGGQNEQYF. CDR3 DNA: TGTGCCAGTGGGGGACAGAACGAGCAGTACTTC.

The J gene is TRBJ1-6, the V gene TRBV6-5; the match to TRBD1 covers 7 bases. V dropped 6 bases and J dropped 6; count of bases not matched to a gene: 8. The germline V gene encodes CDR1 MNHEY and CDR2 SVGAGI. This CDR3 is 15 amino acids long. The CDR3 loop reads CASSHPTGPNSPLHF. CDR3 in DNA: TGTGCCAGCAGCCATCCGACAGGGCCTAATTCACCCCTCCACTTT.

J is TRBJ2-2 and V is TRBV5-1; D may be TRBD1 (6 bases). V was pared by 4 bases and J by 5 bases, with 12 bases between. Per the germline V gene, CDR1 is SGHRS and CDR2 is YFSETQ. The CDR3 totals 14 residues. CDR3 nucleotides: TGCGCCAGCAGCGTAGGGACACTAACCGGGGAGCTGTTTTTT. Translating gives CASSVGTLTGELFF.

The chain joins TRBV27 to TRBJ1-2; a possible D gene is TRBD1 (5 bases). Germline CDR1 and CDR2: MNHEY and SMNVEV (reference sequence). The CDR3 is made up of 15 amino acids. Trimming removed 4 bases from V and 6 bases from J, with 18 bases in between. The CDR3 protein is CASSSLPPGTNGYTF. CDR3 DNA: TGTGCCAGCAGTTCCCTTCCCCCAGGGACTAATGGCTACACCTTC.

This chain links TRBV7-2 with TRBJ1-1; tentative D call: TRBD1 (5 bases). The CDR3 has 14 amino acids. Trimming pared 8 bases from V and 0 bases from J, leaving 13 bases between. The germline gives CDR1 SGHTA, CDR2 FQGNSA. The CDR3 spells CASSRTTMNTEAFF. The CDR3 nucleotides read TGTGCCAGCTCCAGGACAACCATGAACACTGAAGCTTTCTTT.

The rearrangement links TRBV19 to TRBJ1-3; 8 bases agree with TRBD1. Germline V gives CDR1 LNHDA, CDR2 SQIVND (reference sequence). The CDR3 length is 14 residues. The junction had 4 bases not matched to a gene; V was cut back by 6 bases and J by 3 bases. The CDR3 here is CASRGQGNGNTIYF. In DNA form, the CDR3 reads TGTGCCAGTAGAGGACAGGGAAATGGAAACACCATATATTTT.

The genes are TRBV5-1 and TRBJ1-4; 7 bases are a match to TRBD1. This CDR3 comprises 16 residues. Germline V gene sequence: CDR1 SGHRS, CDR2 YFSETQ. The J segment lost 1 base and the V segment lost 4 bases, leaving 7 bases of the junction unmatched. In DNA form, the CDR3 reads TGCGCCAGCAGCCCGCGAGGGACAGAAACTAATGAAAAACTGTTTTTT. Its translation: CASSPRGTETNEKLFF.